The 14 T cell receptor beta chains reported below all come from one sample, sequenced in a study of radiation and T cells in renal cell carcinoma. As to time point: blood 4 weeks post-SBRT, at nephrectomy. Treatment in this sample: 15 Gy SBRT to primary tumor, nephrectomy 4 weeks later. TCRdb keeps only in-frame clones here, not all; method: immunoSEQ multiplex PCR. The profile shows more than 120,000 clones, 75% to 90% of them singletons. The sample consisted of blood, taken from a patient whose treatment included radiotherapy and nephrectomy. These receptors were obtained from a woman aged 45-60 years with renal cell carcinoma.

The V and J genes are TRBV18 and TRBJ2-3; 8 positions match TRBD2. The germline CDR1 and CDR2 sequences are KGHSH and LQKENI. Trimming cost V 0 bases and J 4 bases; bases outside gene matches: 3. The CDR3 is made up of 15 amino acids. CDR3 amino acids: CASSPPSGSPDTQYF. CDR3 DNA sequence: TGTGCCAGCTCACCACCGAGCGGGAGTCCAGATACGCAGTATTTT.

This chain links TRBV6-5 with TRBJ2-7; D call uncertain. Germline V gene data show CDR1 as MNHEY and CDR2 as SVGAGI. The CDR3 has 15 residues. V lost 0 bases, J lost 6 bases, and 15 bases lay in between. DNA for the CDR3: TGTGCCAGCAGTTACTCGCGAGCAAGTAAGGCCGAGCAGTACTTC. Amino acid sequence: CASSYSRASKAEQYF.

The chain employs TRBV9 and TRBJ1-5; D remains ambiguous. The CDR3 contains 13 residues. Germline V gives CDR1 SGDLS, CDR2 YYNGEE. V lost 0 bases to trimming and J lost 4 bases, with 5 bases between them. The CDR3 protein is CASSVAENQPQHF. CDR3 DNA: TGTGCCAGCAGCGTAGCTGAAAATCAGCCCCAGCATTTT.

The rearrangement links TRBV5-5 to TRBJ2-5; D remains unclear. Germline V gene data show CDR1 as SGHKS and CDR2 as YYEKEE (reference sequence). V dropped 8 bases and J dropped 2 bases, with 16 bases sitting between them. This CDR3 has 14 amino acids. The CDR3: CASTVGVVQETQYF. CDR3 in DNA: TGTGCCAGTACCGTCGGAGTGGTGCAAGAGACCCAGTACTTC.

V is TRBV7-2 and J is TRBJ2-6, with a weak D call TRBD1 (5 bases). Germline loops: CDR1 SGHTA, CDR2 FQGNSA. This CDR3 contains 17 residues. The V end lost 1 base, the J end lost 2 bases, and 12 bases lay between the germline ends. The CDR3 reads CASSLVADRTGANVLTF. The CDR3, as DNA: TGTGCCAGCAGCTTAGTAGCCGACAGAACTGGGGCCAACGTCCTGACTTTC. Full variable domain (rest looked up from reference TRBV7-2 and TRBJ2-6): GAGVSQSPSNKVTEKGKDVELRCDPISGHTALYWYRQSLGQGLEFLIYFQGNSAPDKSGLPSDRFSAERTGGSVSTLTIQRTQQEDSAVYLCASSLVADRTGANVLTFGAGSRLTVL.

The rearrangement joins TRBV19 to TRBJ1-5, with no clear D. This CDR3 comprises 15 residues. Between the trimmed V and J ends, which lost 6 bases and 7 bases, there was a span of 19 bases. The germline V gene encodes CDR1 LNHDA and CDR2 SQIVND (reference sequence). Here the CDR3 DNA reads TGTGCCAGTAGCCCGGACTCACTAGGGAGACAGCCCCAGCATTTT. This codes for CASSPDSLGRQPQHF. Variable domain in full (rest from reference TRBV19 and TRBJ1-5): DGGITQSPKYLFRKEGQNVTLSCEQNLNHDAMYWYRQDPGQGLRLIYYSQIVNDFQKGDIAEGYSVSREKKESFPLTVTSAQKNPTAFYLCASSPDSLGRQPQHFGDGTRLSIL.

This clone was seen once. This chain connects TRBV6-5 to TRBJ2-3, with 8 positions matching TRBD2. V lost 5 bases and J lost 1; bases outside the gene matches: 2. This CDR3 has 14 amino acids. The germline gives CDR1 MNHEY, CDR2 SVGAGI. The CDR3: CASSQLAGTDTQYF. The CDR3 nucleotides are TGTGCCAGCAGTCAACTAGCGGGCACAGATACGCAGTATTTT.

This clone was counted a few times. The chain joins TRBV5-4 to TRBJ2-7; D gene uncertain. This CDR3 is 11 amino acids long. Germline V gene sequence: CDR1 SGHNT, CDR2 YYREEE (reference sequence). Between the trimmed V and J ends, which lost 2 bases and 0 bases, there was a span of 0 bases. CDR3 in amino acids: CASSFSYEQYF. The CDR3 DNA reads TGTGCCAGCAGCTTCTCCTACGAGCAGTACTTC.

The gene calls are TRBV7-2 and TRBJ1-2; no definite D call. Germline CDR1 SGHTA, CDR2 FQGNSA. CDR3 length: 13 amino acids. Between the trimmed V and J ends, which lost 5 bases and 2 bases, there was a span of 9 bases. The CDR3 nucleotides are TGTGCCAGCAGCCCCCTACGGAACTATGGCTACACCTTC. Translation: CASSPLRNYGYTF.

The V gene is TRBV2, the J gene TRBJ2-5; D is undetermined. The CDR3 spans 12 residues. Germline V CDR1 and CDR2: SNHLY, FYNNEI. The ends were cut back, 8 bases at V and 3 bases at J, with 10 bases in the middle. The CDR3 DNA reads TGTGCCAGCGCGTCAGTCGAAGAGACCCAGTACTTC. Protein: CASASVEETQYF.

A single count supports this clone. The gene calls are TRBV6-6 and TRBJ1-3; 8 positions agree with TRBD1. CDR3 length: 16 amino acids. The germline CDR1 and CDR2 sequences are MNHNY and SVGAGI (reference sequence). Losses at the gene ends were 5 bases for V and 0 bases for J; bases not matched to a gene: 6. CDR3 amino acids: CASSTGTGFSGNTIYF. The CDR3 nucleotides read TGTGCCAGCAGTACCGGGACAGGATTCTCTGGAAACACCATATATTTT.

In nucleotides, the CDR3 is TGCGCCAGCAGTGAGGGGCAGGGCCTAAGGTACTTC. Translation: CASSEGQGLRYF. This chain joins TRBV10-2 and TRBJ2-7; D may be TRBD1 (5 bases). Germline V gives CDR1 WSHSY, CDR2 SAAADI. Deletions cut 2 bases from V and 12 bases from J, with 14 bases between. This CDR3 is built from 12 residues.

In its sample, this clone was seen a few times. The J gene is TRBJ2-5, the V gene TRBV4-3; the match to TRBD2 covers 7 bases. V was pared by 2 bases and J by 3 bases, with 3 bases of the junction left unmatched. The CDR3 spans 14 residues. Germline CDR1 reads LGHNA; CDR2 reads YSLEER. This CDR3 reads CASSQNLAEETQYF. The DNA for the CDR3 is TGCGCCAGCAGCCAAAATCTAGCGGAAGAGACCCAGTACTTC.

The J gene is TRBJ1-5, the V gene TRBV5-6, with TRBD1 matching over 7 bases. V lost 2 bases to trimming and J lost 5 bases; unmatched junction nucleotides: 4. The V gene's germline CDR1 is SGHDT and CDR2 YYEEEE. The CDR3 sequence is 14 residues long. CDR3 sequence reads: CASSLGTAYQPQHF. The CDR3 DNA follows: TGTGCCAGCAGCTTAGGGACAGCATATCAGCCCCAGCATTTT.